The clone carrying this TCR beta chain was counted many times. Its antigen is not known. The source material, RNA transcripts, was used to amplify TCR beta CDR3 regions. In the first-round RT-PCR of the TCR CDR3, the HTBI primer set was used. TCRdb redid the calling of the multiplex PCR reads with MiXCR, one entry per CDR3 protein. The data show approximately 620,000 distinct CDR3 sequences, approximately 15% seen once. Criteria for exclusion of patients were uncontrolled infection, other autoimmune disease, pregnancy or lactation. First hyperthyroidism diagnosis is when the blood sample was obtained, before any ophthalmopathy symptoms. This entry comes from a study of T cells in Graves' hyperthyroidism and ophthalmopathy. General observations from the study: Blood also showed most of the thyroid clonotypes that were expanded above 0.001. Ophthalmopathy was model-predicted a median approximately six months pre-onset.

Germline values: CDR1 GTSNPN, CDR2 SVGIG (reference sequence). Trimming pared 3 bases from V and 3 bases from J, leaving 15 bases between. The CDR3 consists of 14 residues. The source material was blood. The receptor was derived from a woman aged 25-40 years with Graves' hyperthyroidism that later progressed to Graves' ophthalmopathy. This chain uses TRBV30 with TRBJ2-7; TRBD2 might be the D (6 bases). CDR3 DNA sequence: TGTGCCTGGAGAGGCGGAGGGACGGACTACGAGCAGTACTTC. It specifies CAWRGGGTDYEQYF.